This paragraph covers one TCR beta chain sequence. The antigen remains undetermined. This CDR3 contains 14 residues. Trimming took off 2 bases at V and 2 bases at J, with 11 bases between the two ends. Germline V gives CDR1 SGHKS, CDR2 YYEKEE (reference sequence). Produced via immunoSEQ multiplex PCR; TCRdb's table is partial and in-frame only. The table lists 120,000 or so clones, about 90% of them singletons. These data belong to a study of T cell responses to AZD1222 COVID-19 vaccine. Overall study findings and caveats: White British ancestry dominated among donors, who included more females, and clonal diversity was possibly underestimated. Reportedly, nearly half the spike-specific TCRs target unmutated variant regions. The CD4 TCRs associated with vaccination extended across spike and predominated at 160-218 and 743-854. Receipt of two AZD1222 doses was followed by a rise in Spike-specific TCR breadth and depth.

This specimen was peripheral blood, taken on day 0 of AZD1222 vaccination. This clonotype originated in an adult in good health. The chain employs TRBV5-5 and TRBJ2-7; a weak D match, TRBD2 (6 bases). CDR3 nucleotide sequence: TGTGCCAGCAGCTTCGGTAGCGGAACCTACGAGCAGTACTTC. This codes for CASSFGSGTYEQYF.